The 31 T cell receptor beta chains given below trace back to one sample, sequenced in a study of CD8 T cells in ankylosing spondylitis. Antigens for these TCRs are unknown. Points from the study as a whole: What seemed typical of ankylosing spondylitis blood was a TCR beta motif built from 7 or 8 highly homologous variants.

From the 5' RACE reads, TCRdb called clonotypes with MiXCR, one entry per CDR3 protein. Of fewer than 400,000 distinct CDR3 sequences listed, about a fifth are singletons. Source material: blood, either unsorted or a sorted T cell fraction (not recorded which). The receptor set was obtained from a male donor with ankylosing spondylitis.

The chain couples TRBV12-3 or TRBV12-4 to TRBJ2-5; TRBD2 aligns across 9 bases. V gave up 7 bases and J gave up 6 bases; unmatched junction bases: 15. CDR3 length: 16 residues. CDR3 protein: CASTSSDSGSVKTQYF. For the CDR3, the DNA is TGTGCCAGCACCTCCTCGGATAGCGGGAGTGTGAAGACCCAGTACTTC.

This clonotype was counted only a few times. The V and J genes are TRBV3-1 and TRBJ2-7; D ambiguous. Trimming pared 0 bases from V and 0 bases from J, leaving 9 bases between. Per germline, CDR1 LGHDT and CDR2 YNNKEL (reference sequence). This CDR3 has 15 residues. CDR3 loop: CASSQDRPPSYEQYF. The CDR3 DNA sequence: TGTGCCAGCAGCCAAGACAGACCCCCCTCCTACGAGCAGTACTTC.

This clonotype was counted at least ten times. V and J are TRBV12-3 or TRBV12-4 and TRBJ2-3; D might be TRBD2 (5 bases). The CDR3 runs 12 residues. V lost 5 bases to trimming and J lost 7 bases, with 10 bases between them. The CDR3 loop reads CASSDAGNTQYF. CDR3 DNA sequence: TGTGCCAGCAGTGACGCCGGGAATACGCAGTATTTT.

This clonotype was counted only a few times. The rearrangement uses TRBV24-1 and TRBJ2-1; tentatively, D is TRBD2 (5 bases). With 9 bases removed from V and 0 bases from J, the gap between germline ends came to 11 bases. Germline V lookup: CDR1 KGHDR, CDR2 SFDVKD. The CDR3 sequence is 14 residues long. The chain's CDR3 is CATQGSSSYNEQFF. The CDR3 coding sequence is TGTGCCACCCAAGGGAGTAGCTCCTACAATGAGCAGTTCTTC.

The chain employs TRBV4-2 and TRBJ1-2; D is perhaps TRBD1 (5 bases). The germline V gene has CDR1 LGHNA and CDR2 YNFKEQ. The CDR3 runs 16 residues. Trimming left V 3 bases short and J 1 base short, with 15 bases between. The CDR3 sequence: CASSQLGQDHNYGYTF. The CDR3 nucleotides read TGTGCCAGCAGCCAGTTGGGGCAGGACCATAACTATGGCTACACCTTC.

The table lists this clonotype with many counts. V usage is TRBV15 and J usage is TRBJ2-1; TRBD2 might be the D (5 bases). The CDR3 totals 12 residues. V was cut by 0 bases and J by 9 bases, with 6 bases left in between. Germline CDR1 reads LNHNV; CDR2 reads YYDKDF (reference sequence). The CDR3 region is CATSRDLAEQFF. The CDR3 bases are TGTGCCACCAGCAGAGATCTAGCTGAGCAGTTCTTC.

This clonotype showed up just a few times. The junction departs from the called germline gene at one end, perhaps through a read error. The genes are TRBV7-8 and TRBJ2-5, with 13 bases matching TRBD2. The CDR3 loop spans 16 amino acids. The germline V gene encodes CDR1 SGHVS and CDR2 FQNEAQ. The CDR3 DNA sequence: TGTGCCAGCAGCTTAGCTTTTACCGGGACTAGCGGGGCCAGAACGTTC. Translated, it gives CASSLAFTGTSGARTF.

This clonotype was observed a few times. This chain connects TRBV5-1 to TRBJ2-7, with a tentative D call TRBD1 (6 bases). Germline CDR1 is SGHRS and CDR2 is YFSETQ. V lost 0 bases and J lost 5, with 15 bases in between. The CDR3 loop spans 15 amino acids. CDR3 nucleotide sequence: TGCGCCAGCAGCTTGGACGGCAGGGGCATGGACGAGCAGTACTTC. It is translated as CASSLDGRGMDEQYF.

V and J are TRBV5-1 and TRBJ2-2; 7 bases are a match to TRBD2. The V gene's germline CDR1 is SGHRS and CDR2 YFSETQ. There are 15 residues in the CDR3. With 5 bases clipped from V and 2 bases from J, the junction kept 6 bases outside the gene matches. The CDR3: CASREAGTNTGELFF. CDR3 DNA sequence: TGCGCCAGCAGGGAAGCGGGAACCAACACCGGGGAGCTGTTTTTT. Looking up the rest from reference TRBV5-1 and TRBJ2-2 gives the full variable domain: KAGVTQTPRYLIKTRGQQVTLSCSPISGHRSVSWYQQTPGQGLQFLFEYFSETQRNKGNFPGRFSGRQFSNSRSEMNVSTLELGDSALYLCASREAGTNTGELFFGEGSRLTVL.

The rearrangement uses TRBV7-9 and TRBJ1-1; the D is unclear. Germline V CDR1 and CDR2: SEHNR, FQNEAQ (reference sequence). Trimming left V 1 base short and J 4 bases short, with 16 bases between. The CDR3 is 16 residues long. In DNA, the CDR3 is TGTGCCAGCAGCTTAGTTCGGGGTAGGACCTCCACTGAAGCTTTCTTT. It encodes CASSLVRGRTSTEAFF.

This chain uses TRBV5-1 with TRBJ1-2, with D perhaps TRBD1 (6 bases). Germline V gene lookup returns CDR1 SGHRS and CDR2 YFSETQ. V gave up 4 bases and J gave up 7 bases, with 14 bases separating them. This CDR3 is built from 13 residues. For the CDR3, the DNA is TGCGCCAGCAGCCCGGATGGGGGCGCTGGCTACACCTTC. It is translated as CASSPDGGAGYTF.

The J gene is TRBJ2-7, the V gene TRBV7-6; D may correspond to TRBD1 or TRBD2 (5 bases each). This CDR3 comprises 17 residues. Germline CDR1 SGHVS, CDR2 FNYEAQ. V was pared by 1 base and J by 3 bases, with 19 bases between. CDR3 region: CASSLVGRAIGDYEQYF. In DNA, the CDR3 is TGTGCCAGCAGCTTAGTGGGGCGGGCTATCGGCGACTACGAGCAGTACTTC.

The table lists this clonotype with many counts. The chain joins TRBV2 to TRBJ2-7; 8 bases are shared with TRBD1. V lost 8 bases to trimming and J lost 8 bases; unmatched junction nucleotides: 11. The germline V gene has CDR1 SNHLY and CDR2 FYNNEI. The CDR3 consists of 13 residues. CDR3 amino acids: CASQGQGVTKQYF. Here the CDR3 DNA reads TGTGCCAGCCAAGGACAGGGTGTAACTAAGCAGTACTTC.

Ten or more counts support this clonotype. The chain has TRBV4-1 and TRBJ1-1; possible D gene TRBD1, 5 bases. The CDR3 is 14 residues long. Trimming took off 1 base at V and 5 bases at J, with 11 bases between the two ends. The germline gives CDR1 MGHRA, CDR2 YSYEKL. CDR3 bases: TGCGCCAGCAGCCAAGTTGGGGAGGGGACTGAAGCTTTCTTT. It is translated as CASSQVGEGTEAFF.

The rearrangement uses TRBV27 and TRBJ1-5, with D uncertain. CDR1 is MNHEY, CDR2 SMNVEV, per germline (reference sequence). This CDR3 is built from 13 residues. V lost 2 bases and J 11 bases, leaving 13 bases between the germline ends. DNA of the CDR3: TGTGCCAGCAGTTTAAGGGCTTCAAAAACCCAGCATTTT. Translating it yields CASSLRASKTQHF.

This clonotype was found a few times. The chain is built from TRBV18 and TRBJ2-7; D call uncertain. Germline V gene sequence: CDR1 KGHSH, CDR2 LQKENI. The CDR3 runs to 14 residues. Trimming cost V 0 bases and J 1 base, with 7 bases left between them. The CDR3 is CASSPPSRSYEQYF. CDR3 DNA: TGTGCCAGCTCACCACCGTCCAGGTCCTACGAGCAGTACTTC.

Only a few counts were recorded for this clonotype. The chain has TRBV4-2 and TRBJ2-7, with TRBD1 identical over 10 bases. The CDR3 consists of 14 residues. Per the germline V gene, CDR1 is LGHNA and CDR2 is YNFKEQ. V lost 5 bases and J lost 7; bases outside the gene matches: 8. In DNA, the CDR3 is TGTGCCAGCAGCGACTTAGACAGGGGGCGGGAGCAGTACTTC. Translating it yields CASSDLDRGREQYF.

V usage is TRBV20-1 and J usage is TRBJ1-3; D remains ambiguous. The CDR3 is 14 residues long. Germline assignment: CDR1 DFQATT and CDR2 SNEGSKA (reference sequence). The V and J ends lost 5 bases and 4 bases respectively, with 15 bases between them. The CDR3 DNA is TGCAGTGCTGGTTCAGGTCGTTTCGGAAACACCATATATTTT. Its protein product is CSAGSGRFGNTIYF.

This clonotype was seen a few times. The chain is built from TRBV4-3 and TRBJ2-6; perhaps D is TRBD1 or TRBD2 (5 bases each). V lost 1 base, J lost 1 base, and 14 bases lay in between. Germline values: CDR1 LGHNA, CDR2 YSLEER. This CDR3 contains 18 residues. The CDR3 coding sequence is TGCGCCAGCAGCCAAGCCGGGACGGTGGCGTCTGGGGCCAACGTCCTGACTTTC. Its protein product is CASSQAGTVASGANVLTF.

This clonotype was counted only a few times. This chain uses TRBV10-3 with TRBJ2-5, with 7 bases identical to TRBD1. Germline loops: CDR1 ENHRY, CDR2 SYGVKD. The CDR3 extends over 14 amino acids. J gave up 4 bases and V 6 bases, and 8 bases lay outside the gene matches. The CDR3 spells CAIRQGEQGETQYF. In DNA, the CDR3 is TGTGCCATCAGGCAGGGGGAACAGGGAGAGACCCAGTACTTC.

A few counts support this clonotype. The chain is built from TRBV7-2 and TRBJ1-5, with 7 bases that match TRBD1. The CDR3 contains 16 residues. Trimming took 5 bases from V and 3 from J; bases not matched to a gene: 10. Germline CDR1 is SGHTA and CDR2 is FQGNSA. CDR3: CASSRGRGQPNQPQHF. The CDR3 coding sequence is TGTGCCAGCAGCCGGGGGAGGGGACAGCCCAATCAGCCCCAGCATTTT.

In its sample, this clonotype was seen a few times. The chain carries TRBV12-3 or TRBV12-4 and TRBJ1-6; a possible D gene is TRBD1 (6 bases). V lost 2 bases and J 10 bases, leaving 15 bases between the germline ends. CDR3 size: 15 residues. CDR3 in DNA: TGTGCCAGCAGTTTAAGTGGGGGGGCAGGATCACCCCTCCACTTT. It specifies CASSLSGGAGSPLHF.

This clonotype was observed a few times. The gene calls are TRBV10-3 and TRBJ1-5, with D unresolved. The CDR3 has 12 amino acids. V lost 2 bases and J 5 bases, leaving 4 bases between the germline ends. Germline CDR1 and CDR2: ENHRY and SYGVKD. The chain's CDR3 is CAISEGDQPQHF. Here the CDR3 DNA reads TGTGCCATCAGTGAGGGTGATCAGCCCCAGCATTTT.

The CDR3 nucleotides are TGTGCCAGCAGCCGTCGAAAGGGGGCAACTAATGAAAAACTGTTTTTT. Translation: CASSRRKGATNEKLFF. This rearrangement joins TRBV3-1 to TRBJ1-4; tentatively, D is TRBD1 (6 bases). V was clipped by 4 bases and J by 0 bases, with 12 bases between them. This CDR3 has 16 residues. The germline V gene has CDR1 LGHDT and CDR2 YNNKEL (reference sequence). The variable domain in full, completed from reference TRBV3-1 and TRBJ1-4, reads DTAVSQTPKYLVTQMGNDKSIKCEQNLGHDTMYWYKQDSKKFLKIMFSYNNKELIINETVPNRFSPKSPDKAHLNLHINSLELGDSAVYFCASSRRKGATNEKLFFGSGTQLSVL.

This sequence joins TRBV7-2 and TRBJ1-5; the D gene is possibly TRBD1 (5 bases). Germline V gene lookup returns CDR1 SGHTA and CDR2 FQGNSA. The V end lost 3 bases, the J end lost 5 bases, and 14 bases lay between the germline ends. This CDR3 has 15 residues. The CDR3 here is CASSFNGGWDQPQHF. CDR3 in DNA: TGTGCCAGCAGCTTCAATGGGGGGTGGGATCAGCCCCAGCATTTT.

The chain links TRBV7-9 to TRBJ1-4, with 7 bases matching TRBD1. The CDR3 loop spans 14 amino acids. Germline lookup yields CDR1 SEHNR and CDR2 FQNEAQ (reference sequence). V was pared by 2 bases and J by 8 bases, with 5 bases of the junction left unmatched. DNA for the CDR3: TGTGCCAGCAGCTTAATCGGGACAGTCGAAAAACTGTTTTTT. This translates into CASSLIGTVEKLFF.

CDR3 sequence (DNA): TGTGCCAGCAGCCCGGAACCGGGACGGACCTATGGCTACACCTTC. Translation gives CASSPEPGRTYGYTF. The chain combines TRBV7-2 with TRBJ1-2; D may be TRBD1 (5 bases). Per the germline V gene, CDR1 is SGHTA and CDR2 is FQGNSA. The CDR3 runs to 15 residues. Trimming removed 5 bases at V and 4 bases at J, with 17 bases between.

The genes are TRBV5-1 and TRBJ2-2, with 7 bases aligning to TRBD2. The V gene's germline CDR1 is SGHRS and CDR2 YFSETQ. CDR3 length: 16 residues. With V trimmed by 4 bases and J by 7 bases, 13 bases remained unmatched. CDR3 nucleotide sequence: TGCGCCAGCAGCATCAACCGGGACTATCAGGGCGGGGAGCTGTTTTTT. It codes for CASSINRDYQGGELFF.

This clonotype was detected a few times. This chain uses TRBV20-1 with TRBJ1-5; D not resolved. CDR3 length equals 12 residues. The germline CDR1 and CDR2 sequences are DFQATT and SNEGSKA (reference sequence). Trimming shortened V by 4 bases and J by 5 bases, and 9 bases separated the two germline ends. The CDR3: CSAKAADQPQHF. CDR3 DNA sequence: TGCAGTGCTAAGGCAGCCGATCAGCCCCAGCATTTT.

The V gene is TRBV9, the J gene TRBJ2-1, with 8 bases lining up with TRBD2. Germline assignment: CDR1 SGDLS and CDR2 YYNGEE. After removal of 0 bases from V and 7 bases from J, the junction contained 6 bases not matched to a gene. The CDR3 extends over 15 amino acids. DNA of the CDR3: TGTGCCAGCAGCGTAGATACGGGAGGGGAGAATGAGCAGTTCTTC. This sequence encodes CASSVDTGGENEQFF.

The chain links TRBV7-2 to TRBJ2-2; TRBD1 might be the D (5 bases). The CDR3 is made up of 16 amino acids. V was clipped by 1 base and J by 1 base, with 10 bases between them. Germline V gene lookup returns CDR1 SGHTA and CDR2 FQGNSA. For the CDR3, the DNA is TGTGCCAGCAGCTTAGGTATAGGGGTGAACACCGGGGAGCTGTTTTTT. Its protein is CASSLGIGVNTGELFF. The full variable domain, with the rest looked up from reference TRBV7-2 and TRBJ2-2, is GAGVSQSPSNKVTEKGKDVELRCDPISGHTALYWYRQSLGQGLEFLIYFQGNSAPDKSGLPSDRFSAERTGGSVSTLTIQRTQQEDSAVYLCASSLGIGVNTGELFFGEGSRLTVL.